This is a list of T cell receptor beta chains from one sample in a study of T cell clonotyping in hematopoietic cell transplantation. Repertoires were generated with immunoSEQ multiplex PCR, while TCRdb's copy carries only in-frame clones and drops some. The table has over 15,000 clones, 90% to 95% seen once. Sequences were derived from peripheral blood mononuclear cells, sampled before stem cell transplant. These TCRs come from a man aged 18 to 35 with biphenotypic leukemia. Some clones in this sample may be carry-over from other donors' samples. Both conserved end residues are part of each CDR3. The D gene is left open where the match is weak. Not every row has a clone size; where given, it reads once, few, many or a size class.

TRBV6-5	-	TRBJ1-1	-	CASSSARHANTEAFF	TGTGCCAGCAGTTCGGCGAGACATGCGAACACTGAAGCTTTCTTT
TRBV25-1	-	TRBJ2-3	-	CASPLKDTQYF	TGTGCCAGTCCCCTCAAAGATACGCAGTATTTT
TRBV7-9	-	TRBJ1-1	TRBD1	CASSLGQGAEKAFF	TGTGCCAGCAGCTTAGGACAGGGGGCGGAGAAAGCTTTCTTT
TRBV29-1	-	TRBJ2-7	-	CSVTGSEQYF	TGCAGCGTTACAGGGAGCGAGCAGTACTTC
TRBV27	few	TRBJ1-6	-	CASSPRGIGNSPLHF	TGTGCCAGCAGCCCACGAGGAATTGGTAATTCACCCCTCCACTTT
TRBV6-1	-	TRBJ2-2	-	CASRWELTNTGELFF	TGTGCCAGCAGGTGGGAGTTGACGAACACCGGGGAGCTGTTTTTT
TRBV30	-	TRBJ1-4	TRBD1	CAWAGTGGFSGEKLFF	TGTGCCTGGGCCGGGACAGGGGGGTTCTCGGGTGAAAAACTGTTTTTT
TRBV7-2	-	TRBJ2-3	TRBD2	CASSPWTSGGSDTQYF	TGTGCCAGCAGCCCATGGACTAGCGGGGGTTCCGATACGCAGTATTTT
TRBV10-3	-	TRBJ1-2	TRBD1	CAIRGEVGDRVFYGYTF	TGTGCCATCAGAGGGGAGGTCGGGGACAGGGTTTTCTATGGCTACACCTTC
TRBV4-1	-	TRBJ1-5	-	CASSQRQLSNQPQHF	TGCGCCAGCAGCCAACGACAGCTATCAAATCAGCCCCAGCATTTT
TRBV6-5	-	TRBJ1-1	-	CASTTTMMNTEAFF	TGTGCCAGCACCACGACGATGATGAACACTGAAGCTTTCTTT
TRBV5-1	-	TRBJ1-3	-	CASSLVAGSDTIYF	TGCGCCAGCAGCTTGGTCGCGGGGTCGGACACCATATATTTT
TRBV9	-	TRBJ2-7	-	CASSALGQGIYEQYF	TGTGCCAGCAGCGCCCTGGGGCAGGGTATTTACGAGCAGTACTTC
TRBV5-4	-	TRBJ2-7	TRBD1	CASSLVVGQGPYEQYF	TGTGCCAGCAGCTTGGTGGTGGGACAGGGTCCCTACGAGCAGTACTTC
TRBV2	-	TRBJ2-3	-	CASSEGALTDTQYF	TGTGCCAGCAGTGAGGGGGCTCTCACAGATACGCAGTATTTT
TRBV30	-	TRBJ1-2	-	CAWSVTSNYGYTF	TGTGCCTGGAGTGTGACATCTAACTATGGCTACACCTTC
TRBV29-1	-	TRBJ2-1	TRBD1	CSATGAYNEQFF	TGCAGCGCGACAGGGGCCTACAATGAGCAGTTCTTC
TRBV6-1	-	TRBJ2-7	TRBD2	CASSTRTLLADEQYF	TGTGCCAGCAGTACAAGGACACTTCTAGCGGACGAGCAGTACTTC
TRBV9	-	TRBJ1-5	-	CASSVGAGNQPQHF	TGTGCCAGCAGCGTAGGGGCGGGGAATCAGCCCCAGCATTTT
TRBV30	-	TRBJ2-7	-	CAWSGGGGYGQRFYEQYF	TGTGCCTGGAGTGGGGGGGGAGGTTACGGACAGAGATTCTACGAGCAGTACTTC
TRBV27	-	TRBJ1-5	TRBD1	CASSPGTEYDQPQHF	TGTGCCAGCAGTCCTGGGACAGAGTACGATCAGCCCCAGCATTTT
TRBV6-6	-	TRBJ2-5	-	CASSSQGAETQYF	TGTGCCAGCAGTTCCCAGGGTGCGGAGACCCAGTACTTC
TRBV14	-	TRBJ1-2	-	CASSQVSSQPGDGYTF	TGTGCCAGCAGCCAAGTGAGTTCTCAGCCAGGAGATGGCTACACCTTC
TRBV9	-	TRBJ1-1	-	CASSVGVSGIATEAFF	TGTGCCAGCAGCGTAGGGGTGTCAGGGATAGCCACTGAAGCTTTCTTT
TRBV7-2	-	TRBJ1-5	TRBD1	CASSLGRGSNQPQHF	TGTGCCAGCAGCTTAGGCAGGGGGAGCAATCAGCCCCAGCATTTT
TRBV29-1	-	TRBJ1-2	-	CSVENSGYGYTF	TGCAGCGTTGAAAATAGCGGCTATGGCTACACCTTC
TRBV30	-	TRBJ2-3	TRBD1	CALGPDRVTDTQYF	TGTGCCTTGGGCCCGGACAGGGTCACAGATACGCAGTATTTT